These T cell receptor beta chains were read from a single sample in a study of blood T cells in healthy people across ages. Using its own MiXCR run on the 5' RACE reads, TCRdb lists one record per CDR3 protein. Among hundreds of thousands of distinct CDR3 sequences, around 34% were seen once, and the ten largest hold over 10%. Sequencing was done on a sample of blood. The source of these receptors is a man between 18 and 35 years old in good health. Each CDR3 is given with its conserved first and last residue. The order of the fields is J gene, clone size, V gene, D gene, CDR3 DNA, CDR3 protein. A D gene is named only where the DNA matches it firmly. Clone size is not always given. Where it is, it says once, few, many or a class for expanded clones.

>TRBJ2-1|few|TRBV29-1|.
TGCAGCGTTGCTCGGTGGATGGTCTCCTCCTACAATGAGCAGTTCTTC
CSVARWMVSSYNEQFF
>TRBJ1-1|few|TRBV4-3|.
TGCGCCAGCAGCCAAGATCGGGAAAACAGGAACACTGAAGCTTTCTTT
CASSQDRENRNTEAFF
>TRBJ2-7|.|TRBV14|.
TGTGCCAGCAGCCTTACAGGGCGGCACGAGCAGTACTTC
CASSLTGRHEQYF
>TRBJ2-2|.|TRBV11-2|.
TGTGCCACCCAGAGGGAAGGAGGGTCGAACACCGGGGAGCTGTTTTTT
CATQREGGSNTGELFF
>TRBJ2-1|few|TRBV5-1|.
TGCGCCAGCAGGGTCCCCTCCTTAGAGCAGTTCTTC
CASRVPSLEQFF
>TRBJ2-2|.|TRBV9|.
TGTGCCAGCAGCGTAGAGCATAACACCGGGGAGCTGTTTTTT
CASSVEHNTGELFF
>TRBJ2-1|few|TRBV2|TRBD2
TGTGCCAGCAGTGAACGCCCTAGCGGGGGGAGTGAGCAGTTCTTC
CASSERPSGGSEQFF
>TRBJ1-2|.|TRBV4-2|TRBD1
TGTGCCAGCAGCCAAGAAGGGGGCTGGAGCTATGGCTACACCTTC
CASSQEGGWSYGYTF
>TRBJ1-2|.|TRBV6-6|.
TGTGCCAGCAGTTACCTGGGACATTATGGCTACACCTTC
CASSYLGHYGYTF
>TRBJ2-2|few|TRBV4-3|.
TGCGCCAGCAGAATGAGGAGGAACACCGGGGAGCTGTTTTTT
CASRMRRNTGELFF
>TRBJ2-5|.|TRBV19|TRBD2
TGTGCCAGTAGTAAAGGGACTAGCGGGGTCCAAGAGACCCAGTACTTC
CASSKGTSGVQETQYF
>TRBJ2-6|few|TRBV2|TRBD1
TGTGCCAGCAGACCAGACAGGGTTGGGGCCAACGTCCTGACTTTC
CASRPDRVGANVLTF
>TRBJ2-1|.|TRBV20-1|TRBD2
TGCAGTGCTAGTTCGGCGGGAGCCCTATGGGATGAGCAGTTCTTC
CSASSAGALWDEQFF
>TRBJ1-1|few|TRBV25-1|.
TGTGCCAGCAGTGAATTCGGGAACACTGAAGCTTTCTTT
CASSEFGNTEAFF
>TRBJ2-1|.|TRBV7-2|.
TGTGCCAGCAGCTTAGACTACGAGCAGTGCTTC
CASSLDYEQCF
>TRBJ2-3|.|TRBV4-1|TRBD1
TGCGCCAGCAGTTCACCGGGACAGGGGGCGGATACGCAGTATTTT
CASSSPGQGADTQYF
>TRBJ2-1|.|TRBV12-3/TRBV12-4|TRBD2
TGTGCCGGCAGGTGGACTAGCGGGGGGTACAATGAGCAGTTCTTC
CAGRWTSGGYNEQFF
>TRBJ2-3|.|TRBV12-3/TRBV12-4|.
TGTGCCAGCAGTGCTGAGGGTGGGACAGATACGCAGTATTTT
CASSAEGGTDTQYF
>TRBJ2-7|.|TRBV20-1|TRBD1
TGCTGTGCGGACCCGGGACAGGGGGTTACTTCCTACGAGCAGTACTTC
CCADPGQGVTSYEQYF
>TRBJ2-5|.|TRBV20-1|.
TGCAGTGCTAGAGTGACGGGGGAGACCCAGTACTTC
CSARVTGETQYF
>TRBJ1-2|few|TRBV6-6|.
TGTGCCAGCAGTTACTCCCCAAGGACTGCCAACTATGGCTACACCTTC
CASSYSPRTANYGYTF
>TRBJ2-5|.|TRBV5-1|.
TGCGCCAGCAGCTTGGTTCCCCAGGAGACCCGGTACTTC
CASSLVPQETRYF
>TRBJ2-7|.|TRBV7-2|.
TGTGCCAGCAGCTCCGCCCCGATCTCCTACGAGCAGTACTTC
CASSSAPISYEQYF